The T cell receptor (beta chain) under discussion was sequenced for a study of T cell changes during pregnancy in multiple sclerosis. The length of the CDR3 is 15 residues. Germline-derived CDR1 and CDR2 are LNHDA and SQIVND (reference sequence). V gave up 4 bases and J gave up 2 bases, with 12 bases separating them. Sequenced by immunoSEQ multiplex PCR; TCRdb stores in-frame clones only, minus some. The sample shows over 50,000 clones, about 83% of them seen only once. The chain carries TRBV19 and TRBJ1-5, with D perhaps matching TRBD1 (5 bases). The clonotype originates from a human donor whose cells served as feeder cells for cultures in a pregnancy study. The sequencing input was peripheral blood from another person, used as feeder cells. CDR3 amino acids: CASSRGSEGNQPQHF. Written as DNA, the CDR3 is TGTGCCAGTAGTAGGGGGTCCGAGGGCAATCAGCCCCAGCATTTT.